Following are 25 T cell receptor beta chains from one sample sequenced in a study of early T cells in non-severe SARS-CoV-2 infection. TCRdb fed the 5' RACE reads into MiXCR, producing one record per CDR3 protein. The data contain 70,000 to 75,000 distinct CDR3 sequences, 9% to 15% of them singletons. Specimen: whole blood. The receptors derive from an adult who was a healthcare worker with PCR-confirmed SARS-CoV-2 infection or an uninfected control (not recorded which).

This clonotype came up many times. The CDR3, as DNA: TGTGCCAGCAGCTTAAACGGGTGGGGCCAAGAGACCCAGTACTTC. Translating gives CASSLNGWGQETQYF. V and J are TRBV7-3 and TRBJ2-5; D gene uncertain. This CDR3 spans 15 amino acids. Per germline, CDR1 SGHTA and CDR2 FQGTGA. The germline V and J ends were trimmed by 1 base and 1 base, with 10 bases remaining between them.

This sequence joins TRBV2 and TRBJ2-6, with 8 bases that match TRBD2. There are 17 residues in the CDR3. CDR1 is SNHLY, CDR2 FYNNEI, per germline. V shed 6 bases and J 6 bases; nucleotides not matched to a gene: 13. The DNA for the CDR3 is TGTGCCAGCAGGCATTCCAGCGGGGGAAAGGAGGCCAACGTCCTGACTTTC. Amino acid sequence: CASRHSSGGKEANVLTF. Together with reference TRBV2 and TRBJ2-6, the CDR3 gives the full variable domain: EPEVTQTPSHQVTQMGQEVILRCVPISNHLYFYWYRQILGQKVEFLVSFYNNEISEKSEIFDDQFSVERPDGSNFTLKIRSTKLEDSAMYFCASRHSSGGKEANVLTFGAGSRLTVL.

The V and J genes are TRBV5-6 and TRBJ1-1, with D unclear. The CDR3 runs to 14 residues. The germline gives CDR1 SGHDT, CDR2 YYEEEE. Deletions cut 0 bases from V and 10 bases from J, with 16 bases between. In DNA form, the CDR3 reads TGTGCCAGCAGCTTGGTAGCCCAAGGACTTGGAGCTTTCTTT. Translating gives CASSLVAQGLGAFF. The full variable domain, completed using reference TRBV5-6 and TRBJ1-1, is DAGVTQSPTHLIKTRGQQVTLRCSPKSGHDTVSWYQQALGQGPQFIFQYYEEEERQRGNFPDRFSGHQFPNYSSELNVNALLLGDSALYLCASSLVAQGLGAFFGQGTRLTVV.

The V gene is TRBV29-1, the J gene TRBJ2-7; D gene ambiguous. Germline V gene data show CDR1 as SQVTM and CDR2 as ANQGSEA. V lost 7 bases to trimming and J lost 3 bases, with 10 bases between them. The CDR3 has 11 amino acids. CDR3 bases: TGCAGCGCCGAAGGGAACTACGAGCAGTACTTC. It is translated as CSAEGNYEQYF.

At least ten counts were recorded for this clonotype. The V and J genes are TRBV18 and TRBJ2-1; 8 bases map to TRBD1. Germline V CDR1 and CDR2: KGHSH, LQKENI. V dropped 0 bases and J dropped 4; count of bases not matched to a gene: 5. The CDR3 runs 16 residues. CDR3 sequence (DNA): TGTGCCAGCTCACCACCCGGACAGGGTCTATACAATGAGCAGTTCTTC. It specifies CASSPPGQGLYNEQFF.

The sample holds a few counts of this clonotype. The chain joins TRBV12-3 or TRBV12-4 to TRBJ1-4; tentatively, D is TRBD1 (6 bases). V was trimmed by 8 bases and J by 8 bases, leaving 24 bases between them. The CDR3 length is 16 residues. CDR3 in amino acids: CASRQAIGRGLEKLFF. CDR3 nucleotide sequence: TGTGCCAGCCGCCAAGCAATAGGCAGGGGATTGGAAAAACTGTTTTTT.

This clonotype turned up a few times. The CDR3 protein is CSATERTGQETQYF. DNA of the CDR3: TGCAGTGCTACTGAGCGGACGGGACAAGAGACCCAGTACTTC. The chain joins TRBV20-1 to TRBJ2-5; D is perhaps TRBD2 (5 bases). Germline V CDR1 and CDR2: DFQATT, SNEGSKA (reference sequence). V dropped 4 bases and J dropped 2 bases, with 14 bases sitting between them. CDR3 size: 14 residues.

The chain uses TRBV12-3 or TRBV12-4 and TRBJ1-5; D unclear. Trimming removed 4 bases from V and 5 bases from J, with 21 bases in between. The CDR3 totals 17 residues. CDR3: CASSSSSSREQDQPQHF. The CDR3 DNA reads TGTGCCAGCAGTTCCAGTAGCAGTAGGGAGCAGGATCAGCCCCAGCATTTT.

The table lists this clonotype with many counts. This sequence joins TRBV5-1 and TRBJ2-2; the D is unclear. The CDR3 has 15 residues. V was shortened by 2 bases and J by 7 bases, with 15 bases between the two germline ends. CDR1 and CDR2 from the germline V gene are SGHRS and YFSETQ. CDR3 in DNA: TGCGCCAGCAGCTTCCGACCCGAGTCTTACGGGGAGCTGTTTTTT. Translation gives CASSFRPESYGELFF.

This clonotype was picked up many times. V and J are TRBV5-1 and TRBJ2-1; no firm D call. Between the trimmed V and J ends, which lost 5 bases and 5 bases, there was a span of 8 bases. The CDR3 runs to 12 residues. Germline lookup yields CDR1 SGHRS and CDR2 YFSETQ. CDR3 loop: CASRFSDNEQFF. The CDR3 DNA is TGCGCCAGCAGGTTCAGCGACAATGAGCAGTTCTTC.

The J gene is TRBJ2-3, the V gene TRBV5-1; unclear D gene. This CDR3 is 14 amino acids long. The germline V gene has CDR1 SGHRS and CDR2 YFSETQ. Trimming left V 0 bases short and J 2 bases short, with 7 bases between. DNA of the CDR3: TGCGCCAGCAGCTTGGTAGGAGCCACAGATACGCAGTATTTT. This sequence encodes CASSLVGATDTQYF. The entire variable domain, with the rest obtained from reference TRBV5-1 and TRBJ2-3, is as follows: KAGVTQTPRYLIKTRGQQVTLSCSPISGHRSVSWYQQTPGQGLQFLFEYFSETQRNKGNFPGRFSGRQFSNSRSEMNVSTLELGDSALYLCASSLVGATDTQYFGPGTRLTVL.

This clonotype was counted only a few times. V gene TRBV5-6 combines with J gene TRBJ2-1; 12 bases are a match to TRBD2. This CDR3 region has 18 residues. Germline-derived CDR1 and CDR2 are SGHDT and YYEEEE. The V segment lost 1 base and the J segment 8 bases; nucleotides outside the gene matches: 13. The CDR3 DNA is TGTGCCAGCAGCTTGACCCGACTAGCGGGAGAGACTAGGGATGAGCAGTTCTTC. It specifies CASSLTRLAGETRDEQFF.

This clonotype was counted only a few times. The DNA for the CDR3 is TGCAGTGCTAGAGATACGACAGGGGGGGTGGTCAGTCAGCCCCAGCATTTT. Translating it yields CSARDTTGGVVSQPQHF. The gene calls are TRBV20-1 and TRBJ1-5; 9 bases are shared with TRBD1. Per the germline V gene, CDR1 is DFQATT and CDR2 is SNEGSKA (reference sequence). V shed 0 bases, J shed 6 bases, and the junction held 12 bases outside the gene matches. CDR3 length: 17 residues.

The V call is TRBV15, the J call TRBJ2-7; D perhaps matches TRBD2 (6 bases). Germline V CDR1 and CDR2: LNHNV, YYDKDF (reference sequence). With 3 bases removed from V and 3 bases from J, the gap between germline ends came to 15 bases. The CDR3 is made up of 15 amino acids. The CDR3 bases are TGTGCCACCAGCAGGGCCCCGGGACTCCTCTACGAGCAGTACTTC. As protein: CATSRAPGLLYEQYF.

The rearrangement links TRBV20-1 to TRBJ2-7, with D possibly TRBD1 on 6 matching bases. Trimming took off 6 bases at V and 2 bases at J, with 20 bases between the two ends. Germline V gene lookup returns CDR1 DFQATT and CDR2 SNEGSKA (reference sequence). CDR3 size: 15 residues. CDR3: CSAFNPGDRPYEQYF. The CDR3 DNA reads TGCAGTGCCTTCAATCCAGGGGACCGCCCCTACGAGCAGTACTTC.

Only a few counts were recorded for this clonotype. The chain uses TRBV7-9 and TRBJ2-5, with unresolved D. V gave up 8 bases and J gave up 1 base, with 20 bases separating them. CDR1 SEHNR and CDR2 FQNEAQ come from the germline V gene (reference sequence). The CDR3 runs 16 residues. CDR3 bases: TGTGCCAGCCGAGCCAAGGGTCCCGGGTCCCAAGAGACCCAGTACTTC. Translating it yields CASRAKGPGSQETQYF.

The chain uses TRBV27 and TRBJ1-5; 10 bases are shared with TRBD1. J was trimmed by 2 bases and V by 3 bases; bases with no gene match: 7. Germline assignment: CDR1 MNHEY and CDR2 SMNVEV (reference sequence). This CDR3 contains 17 residues. This CDR3 is CASSFTHGTGGNQPQHF. DNA of the CDR3: TGTGCCAGCAGTTTCACTCATGGGACAGGGGGCAATCAGCCCCAGCATTTT.

In this sample, this clonotype turned up many times. The chain recombines TRBV12-3 or TRBV12-4 with TRBJ1-2; unclear D gene. V gave up 3 bases and J gave up 4 bases, with 9 bases separating them. The CDR3 runs 13 residues. Written as DNA, the CDR3 is TGTGCCAGCAGTTTCCTGGGGAGCTATGGCTACACCTTC. It translates to CASSFLGSYGYTF.

This clonotype was counted at least ten times. The chain links TRBV7-9 to TRBJ2-2, with 8 bases aligning to TRBD1. Germline CDR1 reads SEHNR; CDR2 reads FQNEAQ (reference sequence). The CDR3 consists of 15 residues. V gave up 3 bases and J gave up 5 bases; unmatched junction bases: 5. In DNA form, the CDR3 reads TGTGCCAGCAGCTTGCGGACAGGGACTACCGGGGAGCTGTTTTTT. Amino acid sequence: CASSLRTGTTGELFF.

About this clonotype itself: One junction end does not reproduce the germline sequence, and a read error may be involved. V is TRBV7-3 and J is TRBJ2-7; D gene uncertain. Germline values: CDR1 SGHTA, CDR2 FQGTGA. The CDR3 has 12 amino acids. CDR3 nucleotide sequence: TGTGTCAGCAGCGTCTCCTCCTACGAGCAGTACTTC. Its translation: CVSSVSSYEQYF.

This clonotype was recorded at least ten times. The V call is TRBV12-3 or TRBV12-4, the J call TRBJ1-1; D remains unclear. The CDR3 has 17 amino acids. Deletions cut 5 bases from V and 5 bases from J, with 24 bases between. The CDR3 DNA follows: TGTGCCAGCAGTCCCCTAGGTATGGTCCAGAGGGAGACTGAAGCTTTCTTT. Translating gives CASSPLGMVQRETEAFF.

Of note for this clonotype: At one end the junction does not follow the germline gene, possibly because of a read error. V gene TRBV3-1 combines with J gene TRBJ1-4; TRBD1 is a possible D gene (5 bases). The CDR3 is 15 residues long. The germline V gene encodes CDR1 LGHDT and CDR2 YNNKEL (reference sequence). The CDR3 region is CASSLTGTFNEKLLF. The DNA of the CDR3 is TGTGCCAGCAGCCTCACAGGAACTTTTAATGAAAAACTGCTTTTT.

This clonotype was seen ten or more times. This chain uses TRBV7-6 with TRBJ2-2; tentatively, D is TRBD1 (6 bases). Looked up from germline, CDR1 is SGHVS and CDR2 is FNYEAQ. V dropped 8 bases and J dropped 5 bases, with 15 bases sitting between them. This CDR3 is 14 amino acids long. The CDR3 bases are TGTGCCAGCGAGCGCCAGGGGCTTACCGGGGAGCTGTTTTTT. This gives the protein CASERQGLTGELFF. The full variable domain, its missing parts supplied by reference TRBV7-6 and TRBJ2-2, is GAGVSQSPRYKVTKRGQDVALRCDPISGHVSLYWYRQALGQGPEFLTYFNYEAQQDKSGLPNDRFSAERPEGSISTLTIQRTEQRDSAMYRCASERQGLTGELFFGEGSRLTVL.

A few counts support this clonotype. The genes are TRBV6-5 and TRBJ2-6; tentative D call: TRBD1 (5 bases). From germline, CDR1 is MNHEY and CDR2 SVGAGI. V lost 9 bases and J 0 bases, leaving 15 bases between the germline ends. The CDR3 runs 16 residues. Here the CDR3 DNA reads TGTGCCAGTTCGACAGTTTTCCGCTCTGGGGCCAACGTCCTGACTTTC. Protein: CASSTVFRSGANVLTF.

The table lists this clonotype with a few counts. This rearrangement joins TRBV11-2 to TRBJ2-1, with a tentative D call TRBD2 (5 bases). V shed 5 bases and J shed 9 bases, with 11 bases lying between them. The V gene's germline CDR1 is SGHAT and CDR2 FQNNGV. The length of the CDR3 is 12 residues. For the CDR3, the DNA is TGTGCCAGCAGCCTACTAGGAATTGAGCAGTTCTTC. Translation: CASSLLGIEQFF.